This entry lists 27 T cell receptor beta chains sequenced from one sample in a study of blood T cell repertoires in COVID-19. Produced via immunoSEQ multiplex PCR; TCRdb's table is partial and in-frame only. The table records roughly 380,000 clones, over 75% of them present only once. The sample comprised PBMCs or T cells enriched from blood (not recorded which). The receptor set was obtained from a woman aged 30 to 39 who had recovered from COVID-19.

The gene calls are TRBV4-1 and TRBJ2-2, with TRBD1 matching over 9 bases. The length of the CDR3 is 15 residues. V dropped 5 bases and J dropped 4; count of bases not matched to a gene: 5. Germline assignment: CDR1 MGHRA and CDR2 YSYEKL. CDR3 residues: CASSAGQGPTGELFF. The CDR3 region has the DNA TGCGCCAGCAGCGCGGGACAGGGACCCACCGGGGAGCTGTTTTTT.

This rearrangement joins TRBV6-1 to TRBJ2-7, with 8 bases aligning to TRBD1. The CDR3 is 14 residues long. The V segment lost 3 bases and the J segment 1 base; nucleotides outside the gene matches: 2. CDR1 is MNHNS, CDR2 SASEGT, per germline. CDR3 sequence (DNA): TGTGCCAGCAGTGATCAGGGGGCATCCTACGAGCAGTACTTC. It yields the protein CASSDQGASYEQYF.

The V gene is TRBV7-3, the J gene TRBJ2-1; 8 bases align to TRBD2. V lost 5 bases, J lost 3 bases, and 6 bases stayed unmatched. From germline, CDR1 is SGHTA and CDR2 FQGTGA. This CDR3 comprises 15 residues. CDR3 sequence reads: CASSPPGTSYNEQFF. The CDR3 DNA reads as TGTGCCAGCAGCCCCCCGGGGACTAGCTACAATGAGCAGTTCTTC.

The chain joins TRBV18 to TRBJ2-6, with 10 bases aligning to TRBD2. From germline, CDR1 is KGHSH and CDR2 LQKENI. CDR3 size: 21 residues. V gave up 5 bases and J gave up 0 bases; unmatched junction bases: 16. CDR3: CASSSGVPGTSVSSGANVLTF. Here the CDR3 DNA reads TGTGCCAGCTCAAGCGGGGTCCCCGGGACTAGCGTAAGCTCTGGGGCCAACGTCCTGACTTTC.

Here the CDR3 DNA reads TGTGCCAGCAGCTCCTTAGCGGGAGGCACCGGGGAGCTGTTTTTT. This gives the protein CASSSLAGGTGELFF. J is TRBJ2-2 and V is TRBV7-9; 10 bases align to TRBD2. The germline gives CDR1 SEHNR, CDR2 FQNEAQ (reference sequence). With 4 bases clipped from V and 4 bases from J, the junction kept 3 bases outside the gene matches. The CDR3 consists of 15 residues.

The chain joins TRBV19 to TRBJ1-5; 7 positions agree with TRBD1. V lost 6 bases to trimming and J lost 5 bases; unmatched junction nucleotides: 4. Germline V CDR1 and CDR2: LNHDA, SQIVND (reference sequence). This CDR3 is built from 13 residues. DNA of the CDR3: TGTGCCAGTAGATTGGACAGGTATCAGCCCCAGCATTTT. This codes for CASRLDRYQPQHF.

A few counts support this clone. The chain employs TRBV30 and TRBJ1-2; TRBD1 matches 8 bases. Trimming removed 3 bases from V and 6 bases from J; junction bases left unmatched: 9. CDR1 is GTSNPN and CDR2 is SVGIG in the germline V gene (reference sequence). CDR3 length: 14 residues. The CDR3 DNA sequence: TGTGCCTGGAGCCCGGGGGACAGGTTTGATGGCTACACCTTC. Its protein product is CAWSPGDRFDGYTF.

Points on this clone: Other DNA sequences in this sample translate to the same CDR3. The chain recombines TRBV28 with TRBJ1-5; D is uncertain. Trimming took 8 bases from V and 2 from J, leaving 10 bases between them. Looked up from germline, CDR1 is MDHEN and CDR2 is SYDVKM. The CDR3 has 13 amino acids. The CDR3 reads CASGLGGNQPQHF. In DNA form, the CDR3 reads TGTGCCAGCGGTCTGGGAGGCAATCAGCCCCAGCATTTT.

CDR3 in DNA: TGTGCCAGCAGTGAGCATAGGGGGAACTCCTACAATGAGCAGTTCTTC. It translates to CASSEHRGNSYNEQFF. The chain joins TRBV6-4 to TRBJ2-1; D is possibly TRBD1 (6 bases). CDR3 length: 16 residues. Trimming cost V 3 bases and J 0 bases, with 12 bases left between them. Looked up from germline, CDR1 is MRHNA and CDR2 is SNTAGT.

The V and J genes are TRBV5-3 and TRBJ2-6, with 10 nucleotides matching TRBD1. Being an ORF, TRBV5-3 has a function that is uncertain. The length of the CDR3 is 19 residues. V was pared by 0 bases and J by 0 bases, with 6 bases of the junction left unmatched. The CDR3 DNA sequence: TGTGCCAGAAGCTTGGTCCGGGACAGGGGCCTCTCTGGGGCCAACGTCCTGACTTTC. It codes for CARSLVRDRGLSGANVLTF.

The rearrangement links TRBV3-1 (or the pseudogene TRBV3-2) to TRBJ2-5, with 9 bases fitting TRBD2. CDR3 size: 18 residues. The trim removed 1 base at V and 5 bases at J, leaving 14 bases unmatched. CDR1 is LGHDT, CDR2 YNNKEL, per germline (reference sequence). CDR3 in amino acids: CASSQARVSGSSWETQYF. CDR3 sequence (DNA): TGTGCCAGCAGCCAAGCCCGTGTTAGCGGGAGCAGTTGGGAGACCCAGTACTTC.

CDR3 bases: TGTGCCAGTAGTATCGGAGGAGAGCAGTTCTTC. Its translation is CASSIGGEQFF. This chain uses TRBV19 with TRBJ2-1; D possibly corresponds to TRBD2 (5 bases). There are 11 residues in the CDR3. Germline V gene lookup returns CDR1 LNHDA and CDR2 SQIVND (reference sequence). Deletions cut 3 bases from V and 10 bases from J, with 7 bases between.

The J gene is TRBJ2-7, the V gene TRBV10-3; 9 positions match TRBD1. This CDR3 spans 15 amino acids. Germline V gene data show CDR1 as ENHRY and CDR2 as SYGVKD. V lost 7 bases and J lost 2; bases outside the gene matches: 9. CDR3 protein: CAINSGTGKPYEQYF. The CDR3 coding sequence is TGTGCCATCAATTCCGGGACAGGGAAACCCTACGAGCAGTACTTC.

The V gene is TRBV10-3, the J gene TRBJ1-2; no definite D call. This CDR3 has 13 residues. The ends were cut back, 4 bases at V and 2 bases at J, with 8 bases in the middle. Germline CDR1 is ENHRY and CDR2 is SYGVKD. CDR3 in DNA: TGTGCCATCAGTGTCGGGGAAAACTATGGCTACACCTTC. Amino acid sequence: CAISVGENYGYTF.

The chain carries TRBV4-1 and TRBJ1-1, with D uncertain. Trimming took off 1 base at V and 0 bases at J, with 15 bases between the two ends. This CDR3 spans 17 amino acids. Germline V gene sequence: CDR1 MGHRA, CDR2 YSYEKL. CDR3 nucleotide sequence: TGCGCCAGCAGCCAAGTGAGTGGCAGACAAATGAACACTGAAGCTTTCTTT. Protein sequence: CASSQVSGRQMNTEAFF.

J is TRBJ2-2 and V is TRBV19; weak D call: TRBD2 (5 bases). Trimming left V 7 bases short and J 4 bases short, with 16 bases between. Germline CDR1 is LNHDA and CDR2 is SQIVND (reference sequence). There are 15 residues in the CDR3. The CDR3 DNA is TGTGCCAGTAACTGGAGGCACCGGTCCACCGGGGAGCTGTTTTTT. Translated, it gives CASNWRHRSTGELFF.

This rearrangement joins TRBV19 to TRBJ2-3, with a tentative D call TRBD1 (6 bases). CDR3 length equals 14 residues. V was cut by 3 bases and J by 4 bases, with 11 bases left in between. Germline V CDR1 and CDR2: LNHDA, SQIVND (reference sequence). This CDR3 reads CASSIGGSADTQYF. Written as DNA, the CDR3 is TGTGCCAGTAGTATTGGGGGCAGCGCAGATACGCAGTATTTT. Variable domain in full (rest from reference TRBV19 and TRBJ2-3): DGGITQSPKYLFRKEGQNVTLSCEQNLNHDAMYWYRQDPGQGLRLIYYSQIVNDFQKGDIAEGYSVSREKKESFPLTVTSAQKNPTAFYLCASSIGGSADTQYFGPGTRLTVL.

The V call is TRBV9, the J call TRBJ1-3; 10 bases are shared with TRBD1. The CDR3 runs to 16 residues. Germline V gene lookup returns CDR1 SGDLS and CDR2 YYNGEE. The V segment lost 3 bases and the J segment 0 bases; nucleotides outside the gene matches: 3. CDR3 bases: TGTGCCAGCAGCGCCGGGGACAGGGGCTCTGGAAACACCATATATTTT. Its protein product is CASSAGDRGSGNTIYF.

The chain has TRBV13 and TRBJ2-2, with 11 positions matching TRBD2. Germline V gene data show CDR1 as PRHDT and CDR2 as FYEKMQ (reference sequence). Unmatched junction bases numbered 7, after V lost 5 bases and J lost 2 bases. The CDR3 is made up of 17 amino acids. The CDR3, as DNA: TGTGCCAGCAGCCTCGGACTAGCGGGCGGTAACACCGGGGAGCTGTTTTTT. Its protein is CASSLGLAGGNTGELFF.

This clone was found once. The chain uses TRBV3-1 (or the pseudogene TRBV3-2) and TRBJ1-2; D is undetermined. From germline, CDR1 is LGHDT and CDR2 YNNKEL (reference sequence). The CDR3 has 15 residues. With 1 base removed from V and 0 bases from J, the gap between germline ends came to 9 bases. The CDR3 DNA reads TGTGCCAGCAGCCAAGCCGGGGTCGCTAACTATGGCTACACCTTC. Translating it yields CASSQAGVANYGYTF.

This clone was seen a single time. The rearrangement joins TRBV4-1 to TRBJ2-3, with 13 bases matching TRBD2. This CDR3 has 16 residues. Germline values: CDR1 MGHRA, CDR2 YSYEKL. V shed 4 bases, J shed 5 bases, and the junction held 6 bases outside the gene matches. Here the CDR3 DNA reads TGCGCCAGCAGCCTAGGGGGACTAGCGGGAATAGATACGCAGTATTTT. Translated: CASSLGGLAGIDTQYF.

The chain uses TRBV9 and TRBJ2-7; TRBD2 matches at 8 bases. Germline trimming cut 0 bases from V and 2 bases from J; bases unmatched to any gene: 4. The germline V gene has CDR1 SGDLS and CDR2 YYNGEE. This CDR3 region has 15 residues. The CDR3 here is CASSVGSGATYEQYF. DNA of the CDR3: TGTGCCAGCAGCGTAGGTAGCGGGGCAACCTACGAGCAGTACTTC.

The V and J genes are TRBV7-9 and TRBJ2-2, with 9 nucleotides matching TRBD2. This CDR3 is 14 amino acids long. Per the germline V gene, CDR1 is SEHNR and CDR2 is FQNEAQ (reference sequence). Trimming at V came to 3 bases and at J to 9 bases, leaving 5 bases not matched to a gene. The CDR3 DNA sequence: TGTGCCAGCAGCTTTAGCGGGAGTAACAGGGAGCTGTTTTTT. It specifies CASSFSGSNRELFF.

Comments on this clone: The junction departs from the called germline gene at one end, perhaps through a read error. The chain links TRBV7-2 to TRBJ2-1; 10 bases line up with TRBD2. Germline V gene sequence: CDR1 SGHTA, CDR2 FQGNSA. The CDR3 is made up of 16 amino acids. Here the CDR3 DNA reads TGTGCCAGCAGCTTACTTGCGGGAGCGGGAGGGCCTATTGGGCTCTTC. Translation: CASSLLAGAGGPIGLF. Filled out from reference TRBV7-2 and TRBJ2-1, the complete variable domain reads GAGVSQSPSNKVTEKGKDVELRCDPISGHTALYWYRQSLGQGLEFLIYFQGNSAPDKSGLPSDRFSAERTGGSVSTLTIQRTQQEDSAVYLCASSLLAGAGGPIGLFGPGTRLTVL.

This clone was counted once. V is TRBV5-1 and J is TRBJ2-1; perhaps TRBD1 as D (6 bases). V was cut by 4 bases and J by 8 bases, with 10 bases left in between. The CDR3 sequence is 12 residues long. Per germline, CDR1 SGHRS and CDR2 YFSETQ. CDR3 bases: TGCGCCAGCAGCCTAGGACAGTATGAGCAGTTCTTC. Its translation is CASSLGQYEQFF.

The chain links TRBV11-3 to TRBJ2-2; 8 positions agree with TRBD1. The CDR3 loop spans 15 amino acids. CDR1 SGHNT and CDR2 YENEEA come from the germline V gene. Trimming took 5 bases from V and 4 from J; bases not matched to a gene: 6. Here the CDR3 reads CASSPGQGGTGELFF. The CDR3 nucleotides read TGTGCCAGCAGCCCCGGACAGGGTGGCACCGGGGAGCTGTTTTTT.

The chain has TRBV29-1 and TRBJ2-3; tentative D call: TRBD1 (5 bases). The CDR3 length is 13 residues. CDR1 is SQVTM and CDR2 is ANQGSEA in the germline V gene. Trimming removed 7 bases at V and 0 bases at J, with 11 bases between. The CDR3 region has the DNA TGCAGCGCCGACCCAGGGAGCACAGATACGCAGTATTTT. Protein sequence: CSADPGSTDTQYF.